This is a list of T cell receptor beta chains from one sample in a study of cytomegalovirus exposure and HLA in healthy donors. Generated by immunoSEQ multiplex PCR, the TCRdb table keeps only in-frame clones and is missing some. The repertoire holds under 100,000 clones, roughly four fifths seen once, with about 8% in the top ten. The specimen sequenced was PBMCs. The receptors shown here come from a human donor in good health. CDR3s include the opening cysteine and the closing phenylalanine or tryptophan. Each record gives: CDR3 protein, CDR3 DNA, D gene, J gene, V gene, clone size. D genes are given only for firm matches. Where a row states a size, it is once, few, many or the class of an expanded clone; other rows omit it.

cdr3_aa: CAISDNGGEHTEAFF; cdr3_nt: TGTGCCATCAGTGATAATGGGGGCGAGCACACTGAAGCTTTCTTT; d_call: .; j_call: TRBJ1-1; v_call: TRBV10-3; clone_size: few
cdr3_aa: CASSVVQGGEQYF; cdr3_nt: TGTGCCAGCAGCGTAGTACAGGGCGGCGAGCAGTACTTC; d_call: .; j_call: TRBJ2-7; v_call: TRBV9; clone_size: .
cdr3_aa: CASSSGQGYGYTF; cdr3_nt: TGTGCCAGCAGTAGCGGACAGGGCTATGGCTACACCTTC; d_call: TRBD1; j_call: TRBJ1-2; v_call: TRBV28; clone_size: once
cdr3_aa: CASSPLAGEKETQYF; cdr3_nt: TGTGCCAGCTCGCCTCTAGCGGGGGAGAAAGAGACCCAGTACTTC; d_call: TRBD2; j_call: TRBJ2-5; v_call: TRBV18; clone_size: .
cdr3_aa: CASSASGTGFREQYF; cdr3_nt: TGTGCCAGCAGCGCCTCCGGGACAGGGTTTCGCGAGCAGTACTTC; d_call: TRBD1; j_call: TRBJ2-7; v_call: TRBV9; clone_size: .
cdr3_aa: CASSVDPGKTQYF; cdr3_nt: TGTGCCAGCAGCGTAGACCCAGGGAAGACCCAGTACTTC; d_call: .; j_call: TRBJ2-5; v_call: TRBV9; clone_size: .
cdr3_aa: CASSVGGSSYEQYF; cdr3_nt: TGTGCCAGCAGCGTAGGCGGGAGCTCCTACGAGCAGTACTTC; d_call: TRBD2; j_call: TRBJ2-7; v_call: TRBV9; clone_size: .
cdr3_aa: CASSLDRGASYGYTF; cdr3_nt: TGCGCCAGCAGCTTGGATCGGGGGGCGAGCTATGGCTACACCTTC; d_call: .; j_call: TRBJ1-2; v_call: TRBV5-1; clone_size: once
cdr3_aa: CASNAIRGDTQYF; cdr3_nt: TGTGCCAGTAACGCCATTCGGGGAGATACGCAGTATTTT; d_call: .; j_call: TRBJ2-3; v_call: TRBV19; clone_size: .
cdr3_aa: CASSLGGAFYNEQFF; cdr3_nt: TGTGCCAGCAGCTTAGGAGGGGCCTTCTACAATGAGCAGTTCTTC; d_call: .; j_call: TRBJ2-1; v_call: TRBV5-6; clone_size: .
cdr3_aa: CASSLGGYNTEAFF; cdr3_nt: TGTGCCAGCAGCTTAGGCGGGTATAACACTGAAGCTTTCTTT; d_call: .; j_call: TRBJ1-1; v_call: TRBV5-4; clone_size: .
cdr3_aa: CASSLAAGQIYEQYF; cdr3_nt: TGTGCCAGCAGCTTAGCCGCGGGGCAAATCTACGAGCAGTACTTC; d_call: .; j_call: TRBJ2-7; v_call: TRBV7-2; clone_size: .
cdr3_aa: CASRLLTGAEQYF; cdr3_nt: TGTGCCAGCAGGTTACTGACAGGGGCCGAGCAGTACTTC; d_call: TRBD1; j_call: TRBJ2-7; v_call: TRBV27; clone_size: .
cdr3_aa: CASSVTAFWEGTEAFF; cdr3_nt: TGTGCCAGCAGCGTTACAGCCTTTTGGGAGGGCACTGAAGCTTTCTTT; d_call: .; j_call: TRBJ1-1; v_call: TRBV7-8; clone_size: .
cdr3_aa: CASSPGGGPGELFF; cdr3_nt: TGTGCCAGCAGTCCCGGCGGGGGTCCCGGGGAGCTGTTTTTT; d_call: TRBD2; j_call: TRBJ2-2; v_call: TRBV6-5; clone_size: .
cdr3_aa: CASSLGGGINYEQYF; cdr3_nt: TGTGCCAGCAGCTTAGGTGGCGGGATAAACTACGAGCAGTACTTC; d_call: .; j_call: TRBJ2-7; v_call: TRBV7-2; clone_size: .
cdr3_aa: CAWDRDSDQPQHF; cdr3_nt: TGTGCCTGGGACCGGGACAGTGATCAGCCCCAGCATTTT; d_call: TRBD1; j_call: TRBJ1-5; v_call: TRBV30; clone_size: .
cdr3_aa: CASRRVVNTEAFF; cdr3_nt: TGTGCCAGCAGGCGGGTAGTGAACACTGAAGCTTTCTTT; d_call: .; j_call: TRBJ1-1; v_call: TRBV11-2; clone_size: .
cdr3_aa: CASSSGPGKTGELFF; cdr3_nt: TGTGCCAGCAGCTCAGGACCGGGAAAGACCGGGGAGCTGTTTTTT; d_call: .; j_call: TRBJ2-2; v_call: TRBV5-6; clone_size: .
cdr3_aa: CASGPKAGGSRYEQYF; cdr3_nt: TGTGCTAGTGGCCCCAAAGCGGGAGGGTCCAGATACGAGCAGTACTTC; d_call: TRBD2; j_call: TRBJ2-7; v_call: TRBV12-5; clone_size: .
cdr3_aa: CASSLESGHWETQYF; cdr3_nt: TGCGCCAGCAGCTTGGAATCTGGGCACTGGGAGACCCAGTACTTC; d_call: .; j_call: TRBJ2-5; v_call: TRBV5-1; clone_size: .
cdr3_aa: CASSLGDRGYMNTEAFF; cdr3_nt: TGCGCCAGCAGCTTGGGCGACAGGGGCTACATGAACACTGAAGCTTTCTTT; d_call: TRBD1; j_call: TRBJ1-1; v_call: TRBV5-1; clone_size: .
cdr3_aa: CASNFAGASGNTIYF; cdr3_nt: TGTGCCAGCAACTTTGCAGGGGCCTCTGGAAACACCATATATTTT; d_call: .; j_call: TRBJ1-3; v_call: TRBV2; clone_size: .
cdr3_aa: CASSFGSGNQETQYF; cdr3_nt: TGTGCCAGCAGCTTCGGTAGCGGGAATCAAGAGACCCAGTACTTC; d_call: TRBD2; j_call: TRBJ2-5; v_call: TRBV7-9; clone_size: .
cdr3_aa: CASSPGTGGNTGELFF; cdr3_nt: TGTGCCAGTAGTCCGGGGACTGGGGGGAACACCGGGGAGCTGTTTTTT; d_call: .; j_call: TRBJ2-2; v_call: TRBV19; clone_size: .
cdr3_aa: CSVVRTGGSGNTIYF; cdr3_nt: TGCAGCGTTGTGAGGACAGGGGGCAGTGGAAACACCATATATTTT; d_call: TRBD1; j_call: TRBJ1-3; v_call: TRBV29-1; clone_size: .
cdr3_aa: CASSLQGSEAFF; cdr3_nt: TGTGCCAGCAGCTTACAGGGATCTGAAGCTTTCTTT; d_call: .; j_call: TRBJ1-1; v_call: TRBV11-2; clone_size: .
cdr3_aa: CASSRNGAGYGYTF; cdr3_nt: TGTGCCAGCAGCCGGAACGGGGCGGGATATGGCTACACCTTC; d_call: .; j_call: TRBJ1-2; v_call: TRBV7-2; clone_size: .
cdr3_aa: CASSRGGDSNEKLFF; cdr3_nt: TGTGCCAGCAGTCGGGGGGGGGATTCGAATGAAAAACTGTTTTTT; d_call: .; j_call: TRBJ1-4; v_call: TRBV6-6; clone_size: .
cdr3_aa: CATSRALGLVNTGELFF; cdr3_nt: TGTGCCACCAGCAGAGCCTTGGGACTAGTTAACACCGGGGAGCTGTTTTTT; d_call: TRBD2; j_call: TRBJ2-2; v_call: TRBV15; clone_size: .
cdr3_aa: CASSLRQMNTEAFF; cdr3_nt: TGTGCCAGCAGCTTAAGACAAATGAACACTGAAGCTTTCTTT; d_call: .; j_call: TRBJ1-1; v_call: TRBV7-2; clone_size: .
cdr3_aa: CASTKLRPTNEKLFF; cdr3_nt: TGTGCCAGCACCAAACTCAGGCCTACTAATGAAAAACTGTTTTTT; d_call: .; j_call: TRBJ1-4; v_call: TRBV28; clone_size: few
cdr3_aa: CASSITGTGKEKLFF; cdr3_nt: TGTGCCAGTAGTATAACCGGGACAGGGAAAGAAAAACTGTTTTTT; d_call: TRBD1; j_call: TRBJ1-4; v_call: TRBV19; clone_size: .
cdr3_aa: CASSPRGPDTQYF; cdr3_nt: TGTGCCAGCAGCCCCCGTGGGCCAGATACGCAGTATTTT; d_call: .; j_call: TRBJ2-3; v_call: TRBV7-9; clone_size: .
cdr3_aa: CATTWATEAFF; cdr3_nt: TGTGCCACCACATGGGCCACTGAAGCTTTCTTT; d_call: .; j_call: TRBJ1-1; v_call: TRBV2; clone_size: .
cdr3_aa: CASLRGTANYGYTF; cdr3_nt: TGTGCCAGCCTTCGGGGAACTGCTAACTATGGCTACACCTTC; d_call: .; j_call: TRBJ1-2; v_call: TRBV2; clone_size: few
cdr3_aa: CASSLLGTDTQYF; cdr3_nt: TGTGCCAGTAGCCTTCTTGGCACAGATACGCAGTATTTT; d_call: .; j_call: TRBJ2-3; v_call: TRBV19; clone_size: .
cdr3_aa: CASSVDPQGYEKLFF; cdr3_nt: TGTGCCAGCAGCGTAGACCCACAGGGGTATGAAAAACTGTTTTTT; d_call: TRBD1; j_call: TRBJ1-4; v_call: TRBV9; clone_size: .
cdr3_aa: CASSAGAGGYEQYF; cdr3_nt: TGTGCCAGCAGCGCCGGCGCGGGGGGCTACGAGCAGTACTTC; d_call: TRBD2; j_call: TRBJ2-7; v_call: TRBV9; clone_size: .
cdr3_aa: CASSQSVSYEQYF; cdr3_nt: TGTGCCAGTAGTCAAAGCGTCAGCTACGAGCAGTACTTC; d_call: .; j_call: TRBJ2-7; v_call: TRBV6-1; clone_size: .
cdr3_aa: CASSGDFSTGELFF; cdr3_nt: TGTGCCAGCAGCGGGGACTTCTCCACCGGGGAGCTGTTTTTT; d_call: .; j_call: TRBJ2-2; v_call: TRBV7-2; clone_size: .
cdr3_aa: CASSADPQGGYGYTF; cdr3_nt: TGTGCCAGCAGTGCCGACCCCCAGGGCGGCTATGGCTACACCTTC; d_call: .; j_call: TRBJ1-2; v_call: TRBV6-1; clone_size: .
cdr3_aa: CATSSLAGGPSNEQFF; cdr3_nt: TGTGCCACCAGCAGTTTAGCGGGAGGGCCAAGTAATGAGCAGTTCTTC; d_call: TRBD2; j_call: TRBJ2-1; v_call: TRBV15; clone_size: .
cdr3_aa: CASSLGQGRAGANVLTF; cdr3_nt: TGTGCCAGCAGCTTGGGGCAGGGGAGGGCCGGGGCCAACGTCCTGACTTTC; d_call: .; j_call: TRBJ2-6; v_call: TRBV5-4; clone_size: .
cdr3_aa: CAWRGVPSGPYEQYF; cdr3_nt: TGTGCCTGGAGGGGCGTCCCCAGCGGGCCTTACGAGCAGTACTTC; d_call: .; j_call: TRBJ2-7; v_call: TRBV30; clone_size: many
cdr3_aa: CSPGRGYEQYF; cdr3_nt: TGCAGTCCCGGCAGGGGCTACGAGCAGTACTTC; d_call: .; j_call: TRBJ2-7; v_call: TRBV20-1; clone_size: .
cdr3_aa: CASSFIGVSGYTF; cdr3_nt: TGTGCCAGCAGCTTTATAGGGGTTTCAGGCTACACCTTC; d_call: .; j_call: TRBJ1-2; v_call: TRBV7-9; clone_size: .
cdr3_aa: CASKSRRGGDEQFF; cdr3_nt: TGTGCCAGCAAATCTCGGAGAGGGGGCGATGAGCAGTTCTTC; d_call: TRBD1; j_call: TRBJ2-1; v_call: TRBV6-1; clone_size: .
cdr3_aa: CASSYSKLYGYTF; cdr3_nt: TGTGCCAGCAGTTACTCGAAGCTCTATGGCTACACCTTC; d_call: .; j_call: TRBJ1-2; v_call: TRBV6-6; clone_size: .
cdr3_aa: CASRLRTSGGPVGEQYF; cdr3_nt: TGTGCCAGCAGACTACGGACTAGCGGGGGGCCGGTGGGGGAGCAGTACTTC; d_call: TRBD2; j_call: TRBJ2-7; v_call: TRBV11-2; clone_size: .
cdr3_aa: CASSQATVSAQYF; cdr3_nt: TGTGCCAGCAGCCAAGCCACGGTATCGGCCCAGTACTTC; d_call: .; j_call: TRBJ2-5; v_call: TRBV14; clone_size: .